This paragraph reports one T cell receptor beta chain. Its cognate antigen is unknown. The sequencing template was cDNA reverse transcribed from extracted RNA. Some clones are missing from TCRdb's copy, which holds only in-frame ones; the method was immunoSEQ multiplex PCR. The repertoire consists of roughly 210,000 clones, with roughly 44% occurring once and the leading ten covering around 3%. Looked up from germline, CDR1 is SGHRS and CDR2 is YFSETQ. The V and J ends lost 6 bases and 4 bases respectively, with 20 bases between them. This CDR3 contains 15 residues. The record originates from a study of CD8+ T cells in alopecia areata. General observations from the study: Lesional scalp exceeded normal scalp in clonality, especially in alopecia totalis/universalis.

The treatment was: oral pan-JAK inhibitor, 5-10 mg twice daily. This chain connects TRBV5-1 to TRBJ2-7; TRBD2 is a possible D gene (5 bases). Sequencing used CD4+ T cells sorted from blood, obtained at approximately week 37, from a patient treated with tofacitinib. This TCR was recovered from a human donor with alopecia areata. The CDR3 DNA is TGCGCCAGCATGCCAACCGCGGGCTTGGAATACGAGCAGTACTTC. It codes for CASMPTAGLEYEQYF.